A single sample gave rise to the 5 T cell receptor beta chains below, sequenced in a study of control samples from healthy donors and cancer patients (dated by TCRdb to about 2020). Receptor amplification or capture employed the immunoSEQ multiplex PCR assay. TCRdb provides this immuneACCESS table in a form limited to in-frame rearrangements. Some clones are lacking; in checked studies, under half of them reflect an unresolved V gene, and why the rest are absent is not known. This sample gives more than 150,000 clones in total; about 93% of them show up just once. Jointly, the top ten make up more than 1.4% of the sample. Material for sequencing was blood. The source of these receptors is a young man in good health.

This clone appeared once. The rearrangement links TRBV4-1 to TRBJ2-1, with a weak D call TRBD1 (5 bases). CDR3 size: 15 residues. V was cut by 5 bases and J by 5 bases, with 16 bases left in between. Germline V gene sequence: CDR1 MGHRA, CDR2 YSYEKL. CDR3: CASSVYRDSDNEQFF. The CDR3 nucleotides are TGCGCCAGCAGCGTATATCGTGACAGCGACAATGAGCAGTTCTTC.

The chain combines TRBV7-9 with TRBJ1-5; D is ambiguous. Trimming left V 5 bases short and J 4 bases short, with 3 bases between. CDR1 SEHNR and CDR2 FQNEAQ come from the germline V gene (reference sequence). The CDR3 is 11 residues long. CDR3: CASSHNQPQHF. CDR3 nucleotide sequence: TGTGCCAGCAGCCATAATCAGCCCCAGCATTTT.

The chain carries TRBV30 and TRBJ1-1; unclear D gene. Germline CDR1 reads GTSNPN; CDR2 reads SVGIG (reference sequence). CDR3 length equals 13 residues. Deletions cut 2 bases from V and 0 bases from J, with 7 bases between. This CDR3 reads CAWSMTVNTEAFF. The CDR3 bases are TGTGCCTGGAGTATGACGGTGAACACTGAAGCTTTCTTT.

V usage is TRBV24-1 and J usage is TRBJ2-3; 7 bases map to TRBD2. Unmatched junction bases numbered 3, after V lost 1 base and J lost 0 bases. The CDR3 contains 16 residues. Germline CDR1 and CDR2: KGHDR and SFDVKD. For the CDR3, the DNA is TGTGCCACCAGTGATTTCGGGGGGTTCAGCACAGATACGCAGTATTTT. Translation gives CATSDFGGFSTDTQYF.

The rearrangement uses TRBV27 and TRBJ1-1; D possibly corresponds to TRBD1 (5 bases). This CDR3 has 14 amino acids. Between the trimmed V and J ends, which lost 6 bases and 6 bases, there was a span of 17 bases. Germline V gene data show CDR1 as MNHEY and CDR2 as SMNVEV (reference sequence). The CDR3 loop is CASSYSSTGAEAFF. CDR3 nucleotides: TGTGCCAGCAGCTACTCATCGACGGGGGCTGAAGCTTTCTTT.